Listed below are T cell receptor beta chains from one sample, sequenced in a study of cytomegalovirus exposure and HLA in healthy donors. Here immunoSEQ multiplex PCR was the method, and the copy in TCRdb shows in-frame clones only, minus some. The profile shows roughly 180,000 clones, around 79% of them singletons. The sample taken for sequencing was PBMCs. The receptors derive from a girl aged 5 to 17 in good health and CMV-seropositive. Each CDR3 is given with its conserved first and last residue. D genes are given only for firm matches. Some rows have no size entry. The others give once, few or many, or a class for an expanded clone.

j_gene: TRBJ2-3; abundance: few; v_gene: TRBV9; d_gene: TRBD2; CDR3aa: CASSITSGGSTDTQYF; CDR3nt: TGTGCCAGCAGCATAACTAGCGGGGGGAGCACAGATACGCAGTATTTT
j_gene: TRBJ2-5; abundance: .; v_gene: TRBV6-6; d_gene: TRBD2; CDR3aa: CASSRPSGGRQETQYF; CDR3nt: TGTGCCAGCAGCCGACCTAGCGGGGGGAGGCAAGAGACCCAGTACTTC
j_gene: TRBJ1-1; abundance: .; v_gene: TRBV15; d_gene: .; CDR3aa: CATSRAAAYTEAFF; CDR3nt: TGTGCCACCAGCAGAGCGGCGGCGTACACTGAAGCTTTCTTT
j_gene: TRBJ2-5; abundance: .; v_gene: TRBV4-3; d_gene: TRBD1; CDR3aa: CASSQVTGEETQYF; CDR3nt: TGCGCCAGCAGCCAAGTAACAGGGGAAGAGACCCAGTACTTC
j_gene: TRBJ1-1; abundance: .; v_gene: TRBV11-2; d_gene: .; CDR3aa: CASSLLASTNTEAFF; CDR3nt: TGTGCCAGCAGCTTATTGGCCAGTACGAACACTGAAGCTTTCTTT
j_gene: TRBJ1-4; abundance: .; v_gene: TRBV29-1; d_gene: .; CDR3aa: CSVGGPNEKLFF; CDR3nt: TGCAGCGTTGGCGGGCCTAATGAAAAACTGTTTTTT
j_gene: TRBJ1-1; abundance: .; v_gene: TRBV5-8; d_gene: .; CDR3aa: CASSLAPWRALDTEAFF; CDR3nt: TGTGCCAGCAGCTTGGCGCCATGGAGGGCACTGGACACTGAAGCTTTCTTT
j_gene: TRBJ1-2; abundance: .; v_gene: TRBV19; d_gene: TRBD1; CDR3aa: CASSTAQGNYGYTF; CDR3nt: TGTGCCAGTAGTACGGCACAGGGGAACTATGGCTACACCTTC
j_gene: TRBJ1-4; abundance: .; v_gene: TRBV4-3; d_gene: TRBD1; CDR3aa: CASSHGRGLGEKLFF; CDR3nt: TGCGCCAGCAGCCACGGAAGGGGGCTTGGGGAAAAACTGTTTTTT
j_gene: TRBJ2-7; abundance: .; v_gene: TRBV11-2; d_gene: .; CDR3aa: CASSLEARVYEQYF; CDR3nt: TGTGCCAGCAGCTTAGAAGCACGGGTCTACGAGCAGTACTTC
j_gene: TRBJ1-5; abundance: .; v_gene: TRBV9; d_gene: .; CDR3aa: CASGGGRDQPQHF; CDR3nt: TGTGCCAGCGGCGGGGGGCGGGATCAGCCCCAGCATTTT
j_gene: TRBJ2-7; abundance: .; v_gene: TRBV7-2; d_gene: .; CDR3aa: CASSLARGAYEQYF; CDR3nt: TGTGCCAGCAGCTTAGCCAGGGGAGCCTACGAGCAGTACTTC
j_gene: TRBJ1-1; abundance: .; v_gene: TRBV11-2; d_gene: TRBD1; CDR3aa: CASSWDREGTEAFF; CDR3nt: TGTGCCAGCAGCTGGGACAGGGAGGGCACTGAAGCTTTCTTT
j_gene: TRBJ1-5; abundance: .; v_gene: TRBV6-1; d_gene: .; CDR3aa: CASSELQGSNQPQHF; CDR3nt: TGTGCCAGCAGTGAGCTCCAGGGATCTAATCAGCCCCAGCATTTT
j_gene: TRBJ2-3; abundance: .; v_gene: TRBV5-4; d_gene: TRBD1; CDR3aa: CASRRDRGSTDTQYF; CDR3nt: TGTGCCAGCAGAAGAGACAGGGGGAGCACAGATACGCAGTATTTT
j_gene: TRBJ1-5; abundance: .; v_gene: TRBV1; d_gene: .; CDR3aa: CTSSRPRSETGQSNQPQHF; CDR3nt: TGCACCAGCAGCCGGCCAAGGTCAGAAACAGGTCAAAGCAATCAGCCCCAGCATTTT
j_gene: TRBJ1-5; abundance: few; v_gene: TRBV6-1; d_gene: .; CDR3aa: CASSEAHREYGNQPQHF; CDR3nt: TGTGCCAGCAGTGAAGCGCACAGGGAATACGGCAATCAGCCCCAGCATTTT
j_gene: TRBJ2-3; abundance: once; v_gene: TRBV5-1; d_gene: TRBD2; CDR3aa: CASSLVGGDSTDTQYF; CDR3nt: TGCGCCAGCAGCTTGGTGGGAGGGGATAGCACAGATACGCAGTATTTT
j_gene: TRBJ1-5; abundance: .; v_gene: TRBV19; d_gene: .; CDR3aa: CASSIVVVQSNQPQHF; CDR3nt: TGTGCCAGTAGTATAGTGGTAGTACAGAGCAATCAGCCCCAGCATTTT
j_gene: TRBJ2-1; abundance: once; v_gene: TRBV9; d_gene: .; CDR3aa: CASSVQGNEQFF; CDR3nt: TGTGCCAGCAGCGTACAGGGGAATGAGCAGTTCTTC
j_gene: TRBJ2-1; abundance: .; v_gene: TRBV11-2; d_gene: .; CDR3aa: CASSSPQGGRNEQFF; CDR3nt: TGTGCCAGCAGCTCTCCCCAGGGGGGCCGGAATGAGCAGTTCTTC
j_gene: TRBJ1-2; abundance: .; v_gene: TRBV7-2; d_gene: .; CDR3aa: CASSLGGGIIGYTF; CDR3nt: TGTGCCAGCAGCTTAGGCGGAGGAATAATTGGCTACACCTTC
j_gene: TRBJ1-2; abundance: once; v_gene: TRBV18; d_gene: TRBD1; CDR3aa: CASEGIQGATHGYTF; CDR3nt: TGTGCCAGCGAGGGTATTCAGGGGGCTACCCATGGCTACACCTTC
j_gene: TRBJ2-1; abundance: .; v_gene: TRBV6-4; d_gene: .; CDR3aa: CASSDSSGTYNEQFF; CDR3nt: TGTGCCAGCAGTGACAGCAGCGGAACCTACAATGAGCAGTTCTTC
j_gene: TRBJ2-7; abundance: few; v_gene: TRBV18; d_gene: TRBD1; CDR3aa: CASSFSGTGLFSEYF; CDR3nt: TGTGCCAGCTCATTCTCGGGGACAGGGTTGTTTTCGGAGTACTTC
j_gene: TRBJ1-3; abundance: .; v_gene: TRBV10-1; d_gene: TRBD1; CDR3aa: CASSESPGGPSYF; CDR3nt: TGCGCCAGCAGTGAGTCGCCAGGGGGCCCTTCTTATTTT
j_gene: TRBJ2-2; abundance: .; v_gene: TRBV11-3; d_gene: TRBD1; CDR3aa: CASSFWTGVNTGELFF; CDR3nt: TGTGCCAGCAGCTTCTGGACAGGGGTGAACACCGGGGAGCTGTTTTTT
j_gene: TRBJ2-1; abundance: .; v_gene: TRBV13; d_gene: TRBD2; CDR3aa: CASSLVASGYNEQFF; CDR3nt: TGTGCCAGCAGCTTAGTTGCTAGCGGATACAATGAGCAGTTCTTC
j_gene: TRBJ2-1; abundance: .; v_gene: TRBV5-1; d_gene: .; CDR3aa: CASSSGIHEQFF; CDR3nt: TGCGCCAGCAGTTCGGGAATCCATGAGCAGTTCTTC
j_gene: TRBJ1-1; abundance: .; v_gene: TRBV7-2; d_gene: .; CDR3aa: CASSLVGRSNTEAFF; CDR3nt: TGTGCCAGCAGCTTAGTAGGCAGGTCGAACACTGAAGCTTTCTTT
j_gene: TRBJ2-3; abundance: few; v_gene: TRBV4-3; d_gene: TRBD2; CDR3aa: CASSKAYSGGAVDTQYF; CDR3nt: TGCGCCAGCAGCAAAGCCTATAGCGGGGGGGCCGTAGATACGCAGTATTTT
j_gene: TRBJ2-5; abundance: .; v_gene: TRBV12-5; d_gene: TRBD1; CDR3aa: CASGFGTGLETQYF; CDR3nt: TGTGCTAGTGGTTTTGGGACAGGGCTAGAGACCCAGTACTTC
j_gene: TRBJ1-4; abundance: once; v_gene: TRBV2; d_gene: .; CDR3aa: CASSSGDRGSEKLFF; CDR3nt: TGTGCCAGCTCCTCAGGGGATCGAGGGAGTGAAAAACTGTTTTTT
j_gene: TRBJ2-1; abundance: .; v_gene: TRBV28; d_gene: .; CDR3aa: CATQGGSYNEQFF; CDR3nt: TGTGCCACTCAAGGGGGTTCCTACAATGAGCAGTTCTTC
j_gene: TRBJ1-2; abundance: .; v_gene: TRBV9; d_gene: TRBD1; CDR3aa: CASSGRQGAYGYTF; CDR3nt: TGTGCCAGCAGCGGAAGACAGGGGGCGTATGGCTACACCTTC
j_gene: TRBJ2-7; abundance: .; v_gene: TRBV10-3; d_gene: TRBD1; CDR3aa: CAISRDRVGEQYF; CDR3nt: TGTGCCATCAGCCGGGACAGGGTCGGCGAGCAGTACTTC
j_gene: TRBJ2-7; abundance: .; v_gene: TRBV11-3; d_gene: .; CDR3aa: CASSLGPQDGSSYEQYF; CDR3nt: TGTGCCAGCAGCTTAGGACCCCAAGATGGGAGCTCCTACGAGCAGTACTTC
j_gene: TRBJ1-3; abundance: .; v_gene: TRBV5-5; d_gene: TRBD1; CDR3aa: CASSLGPQGAPGNTIYF; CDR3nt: TGTGCCAGCAGCTTGGGCCCCCAGGGGGCCCCTGGAAACACCATATATTTT
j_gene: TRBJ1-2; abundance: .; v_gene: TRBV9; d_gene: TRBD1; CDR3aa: CASSGVGQGGHGYTF; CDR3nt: TGTGCCAGCAGCGGAGTGGGACAGGGGGGTCATGGCTACACCTTC